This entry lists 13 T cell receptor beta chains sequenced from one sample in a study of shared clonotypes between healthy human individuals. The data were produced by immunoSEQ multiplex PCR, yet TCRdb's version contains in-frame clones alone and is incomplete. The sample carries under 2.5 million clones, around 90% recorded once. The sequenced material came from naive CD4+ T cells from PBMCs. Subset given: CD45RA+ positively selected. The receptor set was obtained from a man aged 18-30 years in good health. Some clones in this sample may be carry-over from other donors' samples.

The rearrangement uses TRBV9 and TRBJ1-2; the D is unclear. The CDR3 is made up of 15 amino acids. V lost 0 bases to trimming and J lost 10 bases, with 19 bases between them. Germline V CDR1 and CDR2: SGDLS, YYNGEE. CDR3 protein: CASSVARIPKGDYTF. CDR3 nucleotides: TGTGCCAGCAGCGTAGCACGGATCCCCAAAGGAGACTACACCTTC.

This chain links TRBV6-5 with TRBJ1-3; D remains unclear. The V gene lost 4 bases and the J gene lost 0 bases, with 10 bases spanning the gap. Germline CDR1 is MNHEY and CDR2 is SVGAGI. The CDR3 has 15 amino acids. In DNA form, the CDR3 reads TGTGCCAGCAGTTCGGACGGATTCTCTGGAAACACCATATATTTT. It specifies CASSSDGFSGNTIYF.

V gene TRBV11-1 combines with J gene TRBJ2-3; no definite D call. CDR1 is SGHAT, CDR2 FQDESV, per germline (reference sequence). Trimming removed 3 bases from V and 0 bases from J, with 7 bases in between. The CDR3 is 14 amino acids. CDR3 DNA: TGTGCCAGCAGCTTTCAAGCGAGCACAGATACGCAGTATTTT. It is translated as CASSFQASTDTQYF.

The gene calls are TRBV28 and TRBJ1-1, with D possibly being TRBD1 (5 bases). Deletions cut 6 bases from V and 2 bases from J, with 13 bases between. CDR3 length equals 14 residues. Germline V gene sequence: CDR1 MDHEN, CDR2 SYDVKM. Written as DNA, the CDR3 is TGTGCCAGCAGACACAGGACGCAAAACACTGAAGCTTTCTTT. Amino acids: CASRHRTQNTEAFF. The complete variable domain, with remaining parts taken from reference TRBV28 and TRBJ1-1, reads DVKVTQSSRYLVKRTGEKVFLECVQDMDHENMFWYRQDPGLGLRLIYFSYDVKMKEKGDIPEGYSVSREKKERFSLILESASTNQTSMYLCASRHRTQNTEAFFGQGTRLTVV.

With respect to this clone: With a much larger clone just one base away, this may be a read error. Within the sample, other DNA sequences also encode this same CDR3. CDR3 sequence: CASSLARGSYEQYF. The DNA for the CDR3 is TGCGCCAGCAGCTTGGCCAGGGGCTCCTACGAGCAGTACTTC. This sequence joins TRBV5-1 and TRBJ2-7, with D perhaps TRBD1 (6 bases). The V gene's germline CDR1 is SGHRS and CDR2 YFSETQ. The germline V and J ends were trimmed by 0 bases and 0 bases, with 7 bases remaining between them. The CDR3 totals 14 residues. Full variable domain (rest looked up from reference TRBV5-1 and TRBJ2-7): KAGVTQTPRYLIKTRGQQVTLSCSPISGHRSVSWYQQTPGQGLQFLFEYFSETQRNKGNFPGRFSGRQFSNSRSEMNVSTLELGDSALYLCASSLARGSYEQYFGPGTRLTVT.

CDR3: CASSLPGNFRETQYF. DNA of the CDR3: TGTGCCAGCAGTTTGCCAGGGAACTTTCGGGAGACCCAGTACTTC. V is TRBV28 and J is TRBJ2-5; D is perhaps TRBD1 (5 bases). The CDR3 has 15 residues. V was pared by 3 bases and J by 5 bases, with 16 bases between. From germline, CDR1 is MDHEN and CDR2 SYDVKM.

CDR3 residues: CASSPAGGLNYGYTF. The CDR3 nucleotides read TGTGCCAGCAGCCCGGCGGGGGGACTAAACTATGGCTACACCTTC. V usage is TRBV5-4 and J usage is TRBJ1-2; D is possibly TRBD1 (5 bases). The V end was cut by 4 bases, the J end by 2 bases, with 15 bases between. Germline loops: CDR1 SGHNT, CDR2 YYREEE (reference sequence). The length of the CDR3 is 15 residues.

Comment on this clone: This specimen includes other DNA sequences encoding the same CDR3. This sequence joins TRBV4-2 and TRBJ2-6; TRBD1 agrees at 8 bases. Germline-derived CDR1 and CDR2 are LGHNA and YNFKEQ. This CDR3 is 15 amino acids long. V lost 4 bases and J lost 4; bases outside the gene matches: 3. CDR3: CASSPQGAGANVLTF. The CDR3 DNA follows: TGTGCCAGCAGCCCGCAGGGGGCGGGGGCCAACGTCCTGACTTTC.

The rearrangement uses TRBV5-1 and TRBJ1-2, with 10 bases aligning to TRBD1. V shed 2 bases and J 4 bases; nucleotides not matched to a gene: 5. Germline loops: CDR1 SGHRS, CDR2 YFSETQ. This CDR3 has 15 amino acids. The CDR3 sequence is CASSFWTGGTYGYTF. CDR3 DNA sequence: TGCGCCAGCAGCTTCTGGACAGGGGGAACCTATGGCTACACCTTC.

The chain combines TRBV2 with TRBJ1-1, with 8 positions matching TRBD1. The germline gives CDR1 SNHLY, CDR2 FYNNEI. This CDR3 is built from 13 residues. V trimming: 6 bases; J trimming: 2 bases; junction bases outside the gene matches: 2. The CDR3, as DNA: TGTGCCAGCAGGGACAGGGATAACACTGAAGCTTTCTTT. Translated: CASRDRDNTEAFF.

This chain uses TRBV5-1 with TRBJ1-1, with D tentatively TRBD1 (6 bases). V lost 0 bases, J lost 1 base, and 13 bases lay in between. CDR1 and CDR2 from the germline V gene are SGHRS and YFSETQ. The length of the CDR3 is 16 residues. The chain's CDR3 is CASSLVGASQNTEAFF. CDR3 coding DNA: TGCGCCAGCAGCTTGGTGGGGGCGTCCCAGAACACTGAAGCTTTCTTT.

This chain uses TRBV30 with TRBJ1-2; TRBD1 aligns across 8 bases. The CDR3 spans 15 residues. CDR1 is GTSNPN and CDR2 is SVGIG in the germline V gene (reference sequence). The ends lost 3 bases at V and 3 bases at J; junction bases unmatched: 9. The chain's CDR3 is CAWRGRTGRHYGYTF. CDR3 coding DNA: TGTGCCTGGAGGGGCCGGACAGGGCGACACTATGGCTACACCTTC.

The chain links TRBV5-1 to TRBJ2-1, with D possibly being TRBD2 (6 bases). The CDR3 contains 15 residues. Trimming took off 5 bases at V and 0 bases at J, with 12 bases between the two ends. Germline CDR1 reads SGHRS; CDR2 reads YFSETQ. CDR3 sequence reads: CASREYGSSYNEQFF. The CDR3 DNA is TGCGCCAGCAGGGAATACGGGAGCTCCTACAATGAGCAGTTCTTC.